The present entry profiles one T cell receptor beta chain with its context. CDR3 length: 15 residues. CDR1 and CDR2 from the germline V gene are LGHNA and YSLEER. V was cut by 5 bases and J by 1 base, with 13 bases left in between. Sample-barcoded 5' priming and a J-beta primer mix drove a second PCR of 7 to 11 cycles. One entry per CDR3 protein, called by TCRdb with MiXCR from the 5' RACE reads. The data show around 850,000 distinct CDR3 sequences, about 36% seen once. These data originate in a study of blood T cells in healthy people across ages. At the level of the study: Per two T cells, template switching captured roughly one barcoded beta molecule.

Every donor gave about 9 milliliters of peripheral blood. Isolation yielded PBMCs, at least 6 million per sample, in every case. This receptor was taken from a man in his late teens or twenties in good health. Input material: blood. This rearrangement joins TRBV4-3 to TRBJ2-3, with a tentative D call TRBD2 (6 bases). In DNA, the CDR3 is TGCGCCAGCAGCTTCGGGTGGGGGGGCACAGATACGCAGTATTTT. Translated: CASSFGWGGTDTQYF.